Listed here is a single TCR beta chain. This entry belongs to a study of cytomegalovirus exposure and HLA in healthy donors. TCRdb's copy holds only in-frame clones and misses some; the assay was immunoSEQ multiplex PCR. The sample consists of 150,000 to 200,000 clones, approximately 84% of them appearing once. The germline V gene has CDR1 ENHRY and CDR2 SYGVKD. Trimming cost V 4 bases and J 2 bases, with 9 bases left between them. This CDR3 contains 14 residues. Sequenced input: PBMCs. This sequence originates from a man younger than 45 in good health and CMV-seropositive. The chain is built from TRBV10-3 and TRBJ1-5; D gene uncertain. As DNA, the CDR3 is TGTGCCATCAGTGCTACCGGTGGCAATCAGCCCCAGCATTTT. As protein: CAISATGGNQPQHF.